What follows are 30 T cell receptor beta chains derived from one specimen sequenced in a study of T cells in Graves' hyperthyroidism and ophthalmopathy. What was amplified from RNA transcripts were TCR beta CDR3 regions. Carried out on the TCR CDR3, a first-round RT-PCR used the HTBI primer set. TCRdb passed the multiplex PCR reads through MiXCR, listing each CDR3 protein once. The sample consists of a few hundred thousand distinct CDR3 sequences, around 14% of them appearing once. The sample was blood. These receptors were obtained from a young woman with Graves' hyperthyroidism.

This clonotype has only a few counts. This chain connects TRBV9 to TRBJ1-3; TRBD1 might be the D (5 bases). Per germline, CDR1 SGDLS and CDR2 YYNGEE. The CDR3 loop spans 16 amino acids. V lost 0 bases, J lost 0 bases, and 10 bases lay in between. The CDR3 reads CASSVEPGASGNTIYF. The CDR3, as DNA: TGTGCCAGCAGCGTAGAACCCGGGGCCTCTGGAAACACCATATATTTT.

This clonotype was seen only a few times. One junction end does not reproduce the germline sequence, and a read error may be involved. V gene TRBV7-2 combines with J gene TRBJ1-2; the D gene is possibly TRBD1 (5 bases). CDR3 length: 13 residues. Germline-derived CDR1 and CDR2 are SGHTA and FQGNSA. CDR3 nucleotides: TGTGCCAGCACCTTACCATATTCCGGGACCTCGACCTTC. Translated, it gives CASTLPYSGTSTF.

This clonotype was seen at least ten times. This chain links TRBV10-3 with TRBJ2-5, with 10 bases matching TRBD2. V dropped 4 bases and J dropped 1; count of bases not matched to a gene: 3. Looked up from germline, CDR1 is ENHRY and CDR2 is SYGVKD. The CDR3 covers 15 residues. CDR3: CAISGSGGFQETQYF. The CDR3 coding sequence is TGTGCCATCAGTGGTAGCGGGGGGTTCCAAGAGACCCAGTACTTC.

The CDR3 coding sequence is TGTGCCATCAGCCTGCCCGGACAGCACACAGATACGCAGTATTTT. Protein: CAISLPGQHTDTQYF. The chain is built from TRBV10-3 and TRBJ2-3, with a tentative D call TRBD1 (6 bases). Between the trimmed V and J ends, which lost 6 bases and 2 bases, there was a span of 15 bases. From germline, CDR1 is ENHRY and CDR2 SYGVKD. This CDR3 has 15 amino acids.

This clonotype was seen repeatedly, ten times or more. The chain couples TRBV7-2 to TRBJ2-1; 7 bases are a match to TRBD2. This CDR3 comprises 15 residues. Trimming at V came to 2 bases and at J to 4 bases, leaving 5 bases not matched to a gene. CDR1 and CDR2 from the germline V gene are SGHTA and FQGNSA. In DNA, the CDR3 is TGTGCCAGCAGCTTAATGGCGGGGGTGTACAATGAGCAGTTCTTC. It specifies CASSLMAGVYNEQFF. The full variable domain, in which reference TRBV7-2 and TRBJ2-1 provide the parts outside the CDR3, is GAGVSQSPSNKVTEKGKDVELRCDPISGHTALYWYRQSLGQGLEFLIYFQGNSAPDKSGLPSDRFSAERTGGSVSTLTIQRTQQEDSAVYLCASSLMAGVYNEQFFGPGTRLTVL.

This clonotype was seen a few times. The chain's CDR3 is CASSPPKGNSYNEQFF. DNA for the CDR3: TGTGCCAGCTCACCACCTAAGGGAAATTCCTACAATGAGCAGTTCTTC. The chain employs TRBV18 and TRBJ2-1; D gene unclear. Trimming removed 0 bases from V and 1 base from J, with 10 bases in between. Germline loops: CDR1 KGHSH, CDR2 LQKENI. This CDR3 has 16 residues.

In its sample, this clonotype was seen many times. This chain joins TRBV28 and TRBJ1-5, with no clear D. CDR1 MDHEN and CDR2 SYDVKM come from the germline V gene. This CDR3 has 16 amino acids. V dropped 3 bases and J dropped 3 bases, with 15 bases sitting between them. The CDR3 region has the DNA TGTGCCAGCAGTTTTGAGATCTCCGGCCTCAATCAGCCCCAGCATTTT. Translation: CASSFEISGLNQPQHF.

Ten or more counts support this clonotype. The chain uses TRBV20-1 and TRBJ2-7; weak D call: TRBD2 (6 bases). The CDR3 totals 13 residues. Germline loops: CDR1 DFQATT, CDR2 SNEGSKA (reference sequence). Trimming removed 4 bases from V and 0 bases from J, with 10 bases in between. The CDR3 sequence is CSATGTSSYEQYF. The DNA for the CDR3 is TGCAGTGCTACCGGGACTTCCTCCTACGAGCAGTACTTC.

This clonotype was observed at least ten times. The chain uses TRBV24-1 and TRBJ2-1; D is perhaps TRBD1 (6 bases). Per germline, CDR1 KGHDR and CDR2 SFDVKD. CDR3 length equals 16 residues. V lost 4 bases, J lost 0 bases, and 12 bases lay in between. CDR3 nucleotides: TGTGCCACCAGTGACTCGACAGGACTCTCCTACAATGAGCAGTTCTTC. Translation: CATSDSTGLSYNEQFF.

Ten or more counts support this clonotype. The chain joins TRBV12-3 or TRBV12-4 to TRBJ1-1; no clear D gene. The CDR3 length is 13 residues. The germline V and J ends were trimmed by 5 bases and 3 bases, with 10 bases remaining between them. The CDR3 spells CASSESRDTEAFF. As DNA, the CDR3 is TGTGCCAGCAGTGAAAGTCGGGACACTGAAGCTTTCTTT.

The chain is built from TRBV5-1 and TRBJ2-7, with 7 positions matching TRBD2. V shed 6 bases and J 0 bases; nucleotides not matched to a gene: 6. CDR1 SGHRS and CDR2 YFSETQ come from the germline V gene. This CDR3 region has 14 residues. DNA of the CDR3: TGCGCCAGCACCCTCCTAGCGGACTCCTACGAGCAGTACTTC. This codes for CASTLLADSYEQYF.

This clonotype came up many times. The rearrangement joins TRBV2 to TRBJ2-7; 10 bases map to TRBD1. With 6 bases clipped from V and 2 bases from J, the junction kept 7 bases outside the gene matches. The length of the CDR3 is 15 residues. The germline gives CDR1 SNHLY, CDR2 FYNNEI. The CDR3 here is CASRYRDRGPYEQYF. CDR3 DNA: TGTGCCAGCAGATACCGGGACAGGGGCCCCTACGAGCAGTACTTC.

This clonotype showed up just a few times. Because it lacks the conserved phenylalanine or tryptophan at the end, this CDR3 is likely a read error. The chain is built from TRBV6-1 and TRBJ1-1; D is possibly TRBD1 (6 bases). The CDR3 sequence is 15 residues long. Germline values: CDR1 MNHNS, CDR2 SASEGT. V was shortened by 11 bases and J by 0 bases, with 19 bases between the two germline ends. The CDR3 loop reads CAGSLHRAVNTEAFL. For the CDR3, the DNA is TGTGCCGGGTCGCTTCACAGGGCAGTGAACACTGAAGCTTTCCTT.

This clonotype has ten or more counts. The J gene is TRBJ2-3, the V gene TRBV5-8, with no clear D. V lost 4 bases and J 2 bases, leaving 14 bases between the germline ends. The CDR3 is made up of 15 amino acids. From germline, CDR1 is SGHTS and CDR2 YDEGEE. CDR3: CASSRWTGDTDTQYF. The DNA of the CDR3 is TGTGCCAGCAGCCGATGGACGGGTGACACAGATACGCAGTATTTT.

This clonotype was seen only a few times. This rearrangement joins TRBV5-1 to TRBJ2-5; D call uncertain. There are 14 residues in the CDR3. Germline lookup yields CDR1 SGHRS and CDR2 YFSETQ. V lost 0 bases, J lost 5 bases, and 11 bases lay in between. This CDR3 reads CASSLVTARETQYF. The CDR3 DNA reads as TGCGCCAGCAGCTTGGTAACGGCAAGGGAGACCCAGTACTTC.

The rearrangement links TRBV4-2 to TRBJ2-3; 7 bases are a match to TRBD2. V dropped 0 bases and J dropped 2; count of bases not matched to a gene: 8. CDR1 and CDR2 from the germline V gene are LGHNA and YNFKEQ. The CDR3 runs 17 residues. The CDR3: CASSQDWRETFTDTQYF. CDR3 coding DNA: TGTGCCAGCAGCCAAGATTGGCGGGAGACCTTCACAGATACGCAGTATTTT.

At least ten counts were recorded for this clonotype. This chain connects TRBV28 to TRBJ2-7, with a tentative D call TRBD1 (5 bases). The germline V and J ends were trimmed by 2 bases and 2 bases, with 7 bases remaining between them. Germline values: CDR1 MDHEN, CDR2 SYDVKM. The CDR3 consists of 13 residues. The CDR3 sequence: CASSLLRAYEQYF. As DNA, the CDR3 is TGTGCCAGCAGTTTACTCAGGGCCTACGAGCAGTACTTC.

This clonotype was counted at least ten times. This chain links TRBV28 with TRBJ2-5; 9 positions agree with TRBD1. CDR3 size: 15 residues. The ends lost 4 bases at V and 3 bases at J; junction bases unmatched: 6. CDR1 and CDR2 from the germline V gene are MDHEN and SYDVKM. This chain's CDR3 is CASSSTGTGKETQYF. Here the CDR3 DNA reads TGTGCCAGCAGTTCCACGGGGACAGGGAAAGAGACCCAGTACTTC.

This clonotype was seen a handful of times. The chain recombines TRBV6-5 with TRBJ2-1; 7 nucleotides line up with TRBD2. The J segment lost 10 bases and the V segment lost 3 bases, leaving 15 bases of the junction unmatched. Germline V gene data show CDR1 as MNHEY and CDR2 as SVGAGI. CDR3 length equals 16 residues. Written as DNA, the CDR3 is TGTGCCAGCAGTTATGACCTCGGCGGGAGACCTTGGGAGCAGTTCTTC. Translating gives CASSYDLGGRPWEQFF.

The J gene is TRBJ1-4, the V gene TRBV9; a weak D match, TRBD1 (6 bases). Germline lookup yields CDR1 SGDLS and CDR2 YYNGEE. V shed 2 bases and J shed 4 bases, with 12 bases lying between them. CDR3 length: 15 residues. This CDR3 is CASSVGTGNNEKLFF. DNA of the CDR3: TGTGCCAGCAGCGTGGGTACAGGGAATAATGAAAAACTGTTTTTT.

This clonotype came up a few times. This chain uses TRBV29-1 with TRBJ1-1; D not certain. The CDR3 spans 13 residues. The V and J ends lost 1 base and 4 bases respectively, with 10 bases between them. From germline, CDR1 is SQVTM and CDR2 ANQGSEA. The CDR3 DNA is TGCAGCGTTGAAGGTCCGGGCGGCACTGAAGCTTTCTTT. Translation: CSVEGPGGTEAFF.

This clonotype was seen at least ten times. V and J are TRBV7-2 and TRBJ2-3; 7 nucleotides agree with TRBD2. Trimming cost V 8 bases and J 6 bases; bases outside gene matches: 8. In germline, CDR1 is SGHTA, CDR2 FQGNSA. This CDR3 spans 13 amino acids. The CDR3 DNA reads TGTGCCAGCGAAAGCGGGAATGGGGATACGCAGTATTTT. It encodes CASESGNGDTQYF.

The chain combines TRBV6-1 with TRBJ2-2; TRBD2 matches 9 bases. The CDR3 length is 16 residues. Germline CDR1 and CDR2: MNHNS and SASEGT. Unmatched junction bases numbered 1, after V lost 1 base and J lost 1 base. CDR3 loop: CASSEEAGGNTGELFF. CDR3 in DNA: TGTGCCAGCAGTGAAGAAGCGGGGGGGAACACCGGGGAGCTGTTTTTT.

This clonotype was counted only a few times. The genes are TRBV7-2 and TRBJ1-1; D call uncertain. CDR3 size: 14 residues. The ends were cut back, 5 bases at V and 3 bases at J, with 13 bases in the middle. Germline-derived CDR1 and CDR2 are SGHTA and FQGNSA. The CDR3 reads CASSRTPGYTEAFF. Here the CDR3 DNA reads TGTGCCAGCAGCCGGACGCCAGGATACACTGAAGCTTTCTTT.

Here the CDR3 reads CSVEELEGGASEQYF. The CDR3 nucleotides are TGCAGCGTTGAAGAGTTGGAGGGGGGTGCAAGCGAGCAGTACTTC. The chain couples TRBV29-1 to TRBJ2-7; D may be TRBD1 or TRBD2 (6 bases each). The V end was cut by 0 bases, the J end by 6 bases, with 18 bases between. This CDR3 spans 15 amino acids. Germline CDR1 is SQVTM and CDR2 is ANQGSEA.

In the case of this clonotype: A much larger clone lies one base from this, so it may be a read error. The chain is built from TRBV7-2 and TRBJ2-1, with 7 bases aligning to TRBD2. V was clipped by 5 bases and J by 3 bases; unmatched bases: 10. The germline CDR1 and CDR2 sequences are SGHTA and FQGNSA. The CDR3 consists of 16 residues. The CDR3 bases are TGTGCCAGCAGCCGGAGGCAAGCGGGAATCTACAATGAGCAGTTCTTC. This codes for CASSRRQAGIYNEQFF.

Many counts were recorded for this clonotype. CDR3 sequence reads: CASSPDRAFGPQHF. CDR3 DNA: TGTGCCAGCTCACCGGACAGGGCTTTCGGGCCCCAGCATTTT. The chain uses TRBV18 and TRBJ1-5; TRBD1 matches at 8 bases. Losses at the gene ends were 3 bases for V and 9 bases for J; bases not matched to a gene: 7. CDR3 length equals 14 residues. CDR1 is KGHSH, CDR2 LQKENI, per germline.

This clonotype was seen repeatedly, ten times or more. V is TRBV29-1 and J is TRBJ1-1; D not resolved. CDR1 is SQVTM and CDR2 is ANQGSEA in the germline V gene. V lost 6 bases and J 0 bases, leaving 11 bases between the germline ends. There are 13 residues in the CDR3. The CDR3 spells CSVRQALNTEAFF. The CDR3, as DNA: TGCAGCGTCCGTCAGGCTTTGAACACTGAAGCTTTCTTT.

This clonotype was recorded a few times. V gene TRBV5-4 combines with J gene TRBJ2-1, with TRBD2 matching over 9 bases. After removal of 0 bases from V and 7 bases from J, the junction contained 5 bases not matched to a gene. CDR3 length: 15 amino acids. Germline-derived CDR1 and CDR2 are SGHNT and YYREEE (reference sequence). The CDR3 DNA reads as TGTGCCAGCAGCTTGGAAGCGGGAGGTCGAAATGAGCAGTTCTTC. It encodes CASSLEAGGRNEQFF.

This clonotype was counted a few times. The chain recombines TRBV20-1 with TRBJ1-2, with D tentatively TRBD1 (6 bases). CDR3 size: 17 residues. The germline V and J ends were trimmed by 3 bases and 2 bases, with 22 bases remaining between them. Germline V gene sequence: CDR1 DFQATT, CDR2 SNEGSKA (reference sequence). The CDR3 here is CSASSFRTANINYGYTF. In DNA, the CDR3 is TGCAGTGCTAGTTCTTTTAGGACAGCAAATATAAACTATGGCTACACCTTC.